This entry features one T cell receptor (beta chain) sequence. The repertoire was sequenced with immunoSEQ multiplex PCR; TCRdb's copy has only in-frame clones and lacks some. This sample yields some 100,000 clones, of which 65% to 90% are seen a single time; roughly 2.5% belongs to the top ten. Donors in Cohort 3 counted as recovered after two negative PCRs, clearance, or symptom resolution. The sample comes from a study of blood T cell repertoires in COVID-19. CDR1 is GTSNPN, CDR2 SVGIG, per germline (reference sequence). Trimming removed 3 bases at V and 2 bases at J, with 14 bases between. CDR3 length: 15 residues.

This clonotype was sampled from a woman between 50 and 59 years old who had recovered from COVID-19. This chain links TRBV30 with TRBJ1-3, with TRBD1 as a possible D gene (5 bases). Material: PBMCs or T cells enriched from blood (not recorded which). The DNA for the CDR3 is TGTGCCTGGAGCTGGGGGGTGGGGCCTGGAAACACCATATATTTT. Encoded protein: CAWSWGVGPGNTIYF.